Presented here are 15 T cell receptor beta chains from one specimen sequenced in a study of CD8+ T cells in alopecia areata. Extraction of RNA preceded its reverse transcription into cDNA, which served as the sequencing template. Method: immunoSEQ multiplex PCR; TCRdb's copy keeps in-frame clones and lacks some. Of approximately 160,000 clones listed, approximately 60% are singletons. Treatment noted: oral pan-JAK inhibitor, 5-10 mg twice daily. Source: CD4+ T cells sorted from blood, taken at week 24, from a patient treated with tofacitinib. The receptors here all came from a human donor with alopecia areata.

The rearrangement joins TRBV29-1 to TRBJ2-5; perhaps D is TRBD1 or TRBD2 (7 bases each). Trimming stripped 6 bases from V and 3 bases from J, with 14 bases between. The CDR3 sequence is 13 residues long. The germline CDR1 and CDR2 sequences are SQVTM and ANQGSEA. The DNA of the CDR3 is TGCAGCGTAGCGGGACAGTCCAAAGAGACCCAGTACTTC. Translating gives CSVAGQSKETQYF.

The chain has TRBV6-5 and TRBJ2-7; D might be TRBD2 (5 bases). CDR1 is MNHEY, CDR2 SVGAGI, per germline. The length of the CDR3 is 13 residues. The germline V and J ends were trimmed by 6 bases and 0 bases, with 9 bases remaining between them. CDR3: CASSMGSSYEQYF. The CDR3, as DNA: TGTGCCAGCAGCATGGGGAGCTCCTACGAGCAGTACTTC.

This chain joins TRBV6-5 and TRBJ2-7, with a possible D match to TRBD2 (5 bases). Trimming left V 8 bases short and J 6 bases short, with 20 bases between. The length of the CDR3 is 14 residues. Germline CDR1 reads MNHEY; CDR2 reads SVGAGI. The CDR3 nucleotides are TGTGCCAGCGCCAACGTGGAGAGGGTGGGCGAGCAGTACTTC. It encodes CASANVERVGEQYF.

This clone has more than one count but fewer than ten. The V and J genes are TRBV15 and TRBJ2-7; D is possibly TRBD1 (6 bases). Germline assignment: CDR1 LNHNV and CDR2 YYDKDF (reference sequence). The V end was cut by 1 base, the J end by 7 bases, with 17 bases between. This CDR3 contains 15 residues. CDR3 sequence (DNA): TGTGCCACCAGCAGAGTCCGGGACACCATAGTAGAGCAGTACTTC. It is translated as CATSRVRDTIVEQYF.

The V call is TRBV5-1, the J call TRBJ2-5, with 11 nucleotides matching TRBD2. Germline-derived CDR1 and CDR2 are SGHRS and YFSETQ. This CDR3 is built from 15 residues. Germline trimming cut 6 bases from V and 5 bases from J; bases unmatched to any gene: 9. The CDR3 coding sequence is TGCGCCAGCACCCTTAGCGGGGGGGCCGGGGAGACCCAGTACTTC. It codes for CASTLSGGAGETQYF.

This chain links TRBV30 with TRBJ1-4; D is ambiguous. This CDR3 spans 15 amino acids. Germline V gene sequence: CDR1 GTSNPN, CDR2 SVGIG (reference sequence). Trimming removed 0 bases at V and 5 bases at J, with 13 bases between. The CDR3 DNA reads as TGTGCCTGGAGTGTACTCAGGCCTCCAAATGAAAAACTGTTTTTT. It is translated as CAWSVLRPPNEKLFF. Full variable domain (remainder filled in from reference TRBV30 and TRBJ1-4): SQTIHQWPATLVQPVGSPLSLECTVEGTSNPNLYWYRQAAGRGLQLLFYSVGIGQISSEVPQNLSASRPQDRQFILSSKKLLLSDSGFYLCAWSVLRPPNEKLFFGSGTQLSVL.

In this sample, this clone turned up a few times. V is TRBV11-2 and J is TRBJ1-1; D gene ambiguous. Trimming pared 6 bases from V and 3 bases from J, leaving 5 bases between. CDR1 and CDR2 from the germline V gene are SGHAT and FQNNGV. The CDR3 loop spans 11 amino acids. CDR3 sequence (DNA): TGTGCCAGCAGTCCTCACACTGAAGCTTTCTTT. Its protein product is CASSPHTEAFF.

This clone appeared once. The V and J genes are TRBV18 and TRBJ1-6; 9 bases are shared with TRBD1. Germline CDR1 KGHSH, CDR2 LQKENI. V shed 0 bases, J shed 10 bases, and the junction held 7 bases outside the gene matches. This CDR3 spans 16 amino acids. CDR3 amino acids: CASSPPGTGFGSPLHF. In DNA form, the CDR3 reads TGTGCCAGCTCACCACCCGGGACAGGGTTTGGGTCACCCCTCCACTTT.

This clone was counted between two and nine times. Distinct nucleotide sequences in the sample also encode this CDR3. The V gene is TRBV29-1, the J gene TRBJ2-2; TRBD1 matches 7 bases. The CDR3 is 13 residues long. The junction had 2 bases not matched to a gene; V was cut back by 4 bases and J by 3 bases. The V gene's germline CDR1 is SQVTM and CDR2 ANQGSEA. The CDR3 spells CSVAGGYTGELFF. The DNA of the CDR3 is TGCAGCGTTGCAGGGGGTTACACCGGGGAGCTGTTTTTT.

This chain connects TRBV6-1 to TRBJ1-1; no reliable D call. Deletions cut 4 bases from V and 0 bases from J, with 6 bases between. This CDR3 is 13 amino acids long. Germline V lookup: CDR1 MNHNS, CDR2 SASEGT. The CDR3 DNA sequence: TGTGCCAGCAGTGCAACTATGAACACTGAAGCTTTCTTT. Translation gives CASSATMNTEAFF.

The V and J genes are TRBV29-1 and TRBJ1-6, with TRBD1 matching 8 bases. The CDR3 contains 13 residues. The J segment lost 7 bases and the V segment lost 5 bases, leaving 4 bases of the junction unmatched. Per germline, CDR1 SQVTM and CDR2 ANQGSEA. CDR3 residues: CSVLQGGNSPLHF. In nucleotides, the CDR3 is TGCAGCGTTCTACAGGGGGGGAATTCACCCCTCCACTTT.

The V gene is TRBV29-1, the J gene TRBJ2-1, with 9 nucleotides matching TRBD1. Germline V gene lookup returns CDR1 SQVTM and CDR2 ANQGSEA. The CDR3 is 12 residues long. Unmatched junction bases numbered 4, after V lost 6 bases and J lost 7 bases. Here the CDR3 DNA reads TGCAGCGTCGGGACAGGGATGAATGAGCAGTTCTTC. Translation gives CSVGTGMNEQFF.

The rearrangement joins TRBV5-4 to TRBJ2-5; 10 bases fit TRBD2. Germline lookup yields CDR1 SGHNT and CDR2 YYREEE (reference sequence). This CDR3 has 16 amino acids. With V trimmed by 2 bases and J by 5 bases, 9 bases remained unmatched. The CDR3 loop reads CASSFKLAGGQETQYF. In DNA form, the CDR3 reads TGTGCCAGCAGCTTTAAGTTAGCGGGGGGCCAGGAGACCCAGTACTTC. The full variable domain, completed using reference TRBV5-4 and TRBJ2-5, is ETGVTQSPTHLIKTRGQQVTLRCSSQSGHNTVSWYQQALGQGPQFIFQYYREEENGRGNFPPRFSGLQFPNYSSELNVNALELDDSALYLCASSFKLAGGQETQYFGPGTRLLVL.

V and J are TRBV7-9 and TRBJ2-3; 9 bases are shared with TRBD2. Germline lookup yields CDR1 SEHNR and CDR2 FQNEAQ (reference sequence). CDR3 length: 14 amino acids. J gave up 2 bases and V 5 bases, and 2 bases lay outside the gene matches. CDR3 sequence reads: CASSERGDTDTQYF. The CDR3 bases are TGTGCCAGCAGCGAGCGGGGGGACACAGATACGCAGTATTTT.

The chain employs TRBV23-1 and TRBJ1-2; D is ambiguous. TRBV23-1 is recorded as an ORF, its role being uncertain. This CDR3 has 10 residues. Trimming removed 3 bases from V and 8 bases from J, with 4 bases in between. The DNA for the CDR3 is TGCGCCAGCAGTCAGAGGGGCTACACCTTC. Amino acid sequence: CASSQRGYTF.